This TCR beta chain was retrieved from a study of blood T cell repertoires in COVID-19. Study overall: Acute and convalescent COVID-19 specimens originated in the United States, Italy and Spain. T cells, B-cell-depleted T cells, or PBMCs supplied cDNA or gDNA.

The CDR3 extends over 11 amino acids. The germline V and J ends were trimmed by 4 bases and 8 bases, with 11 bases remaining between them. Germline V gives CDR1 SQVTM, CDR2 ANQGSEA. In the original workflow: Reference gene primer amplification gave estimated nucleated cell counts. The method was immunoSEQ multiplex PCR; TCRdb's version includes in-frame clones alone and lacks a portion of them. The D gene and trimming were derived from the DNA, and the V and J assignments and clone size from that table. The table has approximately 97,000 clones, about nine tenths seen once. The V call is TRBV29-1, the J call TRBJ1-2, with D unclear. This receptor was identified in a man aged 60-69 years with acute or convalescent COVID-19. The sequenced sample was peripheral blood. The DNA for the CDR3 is TGCAGCGTTGTCTTGGGGAGAGGCTACACCTTC. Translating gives CSVVLGRGYTF.